Each of the 23 T cell receptor beta chains below was sequenced from the same sample in a study of radiotherapy plus CTLA-4 blockade in lung cancer. The table came from immunoSEQ multiplex PCR; TCRdb's copy has only in-frame clones and leaves some out. The sample holds 25,000 to 35,000 clones, around four fifths seen once. The sequencing here drew on peripheral blood, taken from a patient treated with radiotherapy plus ipilimumab. The receptor set was obtained from a human donor with non-small cell lung cancer who had stable disease on radiotherapy plus ipilimumab.

CDR3 protein: CASSPGAVSSYNEQFF. The CDR3 DNA sequence: TGTGCCAGCTCACCAGGTGCAGTGAGCTCCTACAATGAGCAGTTCTTC. The chain joins TRBV18 to TRBJ2-1; D call uncertain. Germline-derived CDR1 and CDR2 are KGHSH and LQKENI. The CDR3 has 16 residues. Trimming pared 2 bases from V and 0 bases from J, leaving 11 bases between.

The chain is built from TRBV7-2 and TRBJ1-2, with 8 bases matching TRBD1. The CDR3 consists of 15 residues. Germline V CDR1 and CDR2: SGHTA, FQGNSA. J gave up 8 bases and V 4 bases, and 12 bases lay outside the gene matches. In DNA form, the CDR3 reads TGTGCCAGCAGCTCTCCGGACAGGGCGTATCACGGCTACACCTTC. The encoded protein is CASSSPDRAYHGYTF.

The rearrangement joins TRBV2 to TRBJ2-7; TRBD1 aligns across 9 bases. V lost 7 bases and J lost 6; bases outside the gene matches: 13. Germline lookup yields CDR1 SNHLY and CDR2 FYNNEI. The CDR3 sequence is 15 residues long. CDR3 DNA sequence: TGTGCCAGCAACTCTCCGGGACAGGGTTACTTCGAGCAGTACTTC. As protein: CASNSPGQGYFEQYF. Looking up the rest from reference TRBV2 and TRBJ2-7 gives the full variable domain: EPEVTQTPSHQVTQMGQEVILRCVPISNHLYFYWYRQILGQKVEFLVSFYNNEISEKSEIFDDQFSVERPDGSNFTLKIRSTKLEDSAMYFCASNSPGQGYFEQYFGPGTRLTVT.

The rearrangement links TRBV7-6 to TRBJ1-6; TRBD1 is a possible D gene (6 bases). The CDR3 consists of 15 residues. Trimming removed 5 bases at V and 7 bases at J, with 15 bases between. Germline-derived CDR1 and CDR2 are SGHVS and FNYEAQ. CDR3 amino acids: CASSPHGGPNSPLHF. Here the CDR3 DNA reads TGTGCCAGCAGCCCCCACGGGGGGCCGAATTCACCCCTCCACTTT. The whole variable domain, filled in from reference TRBV7-6 and TRBJ1-6, reads GAGVSQSPRYKVTKRGQDVALRCDPISGHVSLYWYRQALGQGPEFLTYFNYEAQQDKSGLPNDRFSAERPEGSISTLTIQRTEQRDSAMYRCASSPHGGPNSPLHFGNGTRLTVT.

This clone occurred once. The chain employs TRBV9 and TRBJ1-3; 8 bases map to TRBD1. CDR3 length: 16 amino acids. J gave up 2 bases and V 2 bases, and 6 bases lay outside the gene matches. Germline V gives CDR1 SGDLS, CDR2 YYNGEE. CDR3 protein: CASSVGQGLAGNTIYF. CDR3 bases: TGTGCCAGCAGCGTCGGACAGGGCTTGGCTGGAAACACCATATATTTT.

This chain joins TRBV2 and TRBJ2-4, with D hard to call. This CDR3 has 14 amino acids. The V end lost 5 bases, the J end lost 0 bases, and 8 bases lay between the germline ends. CDR1 is SNHLY, CDR2 FYNNEI, per germline. The CDR3 DNA follows: TGTGCCAGCAGTATCCTGGGAGCCAAAAACATTCAGTACTTC. Amino acids: CASSILGAKNIQYF. The full variable domain, its missing parts supplied by reference TRBV2 and TRBJ2-4, is EPEVTQTPSHQVTQMGQEVILRCVPISNHLYFYWYRQILGQKVEFLVSFYNNEISEKSEIFDDQFSVERPDGSNFTLKIRSTKLEDSAMYFCASSILGAKNIQYFGAGTRLSVL.

In its sample, this clone was seen a few times. The rearrangement uses TRBV15 and TRBJ1-1; no reliable D call. V was pared by 1 base and J by 6 bases, with 15 bases between. Germline V lookup: CDR1 LNHNV, CDR2 YYDKDF (reference sequence). The CDR3 sequence is 15 residues long. The CDR3 DNA follows: TGTGCCACCAGCAGAGGGAGGAAAGAAAGCTCTGAAGCTTTCTTT. Translating it yields CATSRGRKESSEAFF. The full variable domain, rest sourced from reference TRBV15 and TRBJ1-1, is DAMVIQNPRYQVTQFGKPVTLSCSQTLNHNVMYWYQQKSSQAPKLLFHYYDKDFNNEADTPDNFQSRRPNTSFCFLDIRSPGLGDTAMYLCATSRGRKESSEAFFGQGTRLTVV.

This clone was seen once. The chain employs TRBV28 and TRBJ1-5; D not resolved. The CDR3 is 14 residues long. Deletions cut 1 base from V and 5 bases from J, with 9 bases between. Germline CDR1 MDHEN, CDR2 SYDVKM. CDR3 DNA: TGTGCCAGCAGTTTATCCGGAGCTCATCAGCCCCAGCATTTT. Translation gives CASSLSGAHQPQHF.

The chain couples TRBV10-3 to TRBJ1-1, with 8 bases fitting TRBD1. This CDR3 is 15 amino acids long. The germline V gene encodes CDR1 ENHRY and CDR2 SYGVKD. The ends lost 7 bases at V and 0 bases at J; junction bases unmatched: 7. The CDR3 protein is CAIMVAGGMNTEAFF. The CDR3 coding sequence is TGTGCCATCATGGTGGCAGGGGGCATGAACACTGAAGCTTTCTTT.

The chain uses TRBV25-1 and TRBJ2-1; D is possibly TRBD2 (5 bases). V gave up 10 bases and J gave up 5 bases, with 12 bases separating them. The CDR3 loop spans 12 amino acids. The germline gives CDR1 MGHDK, CDR2 SYGVNS. The CDR3 DNA follows: TGTGCCACCCGGGGTTCTCACAATGAGCAGTTCTTC. Amino acid sequence: CATRGSHNEQFF.

This clone was observed once. This chain uses TRBV10-1 with TRBJ1-2; TRBD1 is a possible D gene (5 bases). The germline V gene has CDR1 WNHNN and CDR2 SYGVQD (reference sequence). The length of the CDR3 is 13 residues. V dropped 6 bases and J dropped 0 bases, with 8 bases sitting between them. The CDR3 spells CASRKTANYGYTF. DNA for the CDR3: TGCGCCAGCAGGAAGACAGCTAACTATGGCTACACCTTC.

The chain employs TRBV2 and TRBJ2-5, with D perhaps TRBD1 (6 bases). This CDR3 comprises 13 residues. The germline gives CDR1 SNHLY, CDR2 FYNNEI. Trimming took off 8 bases at V and 7 bases at J, with 17 bases between the two ends. CDR3: CASGRGNQGTQYF. The CDR3 DNA is TGTGCCAGCGGCAGGGGAAACCAGGGGACCCAGTACTTC. The variable domain in full, with the rest retrieved from reference TRBV2 and TRBJ2-5, is EPEVTQTPSHQVTQMGQEVILRCVPISNHLYFYWYRQILGQKVEFLVSFYNNEISEKSEIFDDQFSVERPDGSNFTLKIRSTKLEDSAMYFCASGRGNQGTQYFGPGTRLLVL.

For the CDR3, the DNA is TGTGCCAGCAGTTTCACGACAGGGCGGAACTATGGCTACACCTTC. Translating gives CASSFTTGRNYGYTF. This chain links TRBV27 with TRBJ1-2, with 7 bases matching TRBD1. V dropped 3 bases and J dropped 2; count of bases not matched to a gene: 6. The CDR3 spans 15 residues. Germline V gives CDR1 MNHEY, CDR2 SMNVEV (reference sequence).

This chain links TRBV7-6 with TRBJ1-1; TRBD1 matches at 8 bases. From germline, CDR1 is SGHVS and CDR2 FNYEAQ. Trimming removed 2 bases from V and 4 bases from J; junction bases left unmatched: 6. The CDR3 sequence is 15 residues long. CDR3 in amino acids: CASSLSQGASTEAFF. The CDR3 DNA reads TGTGCCAGCAGCTTATCTCAGGGGGCTAGCACTGAAGCTTTCTTT.

The chain carries TRBV6-1 and TRBJ2-7; 8 bases are a match to TRBD2. J gave up 4 bases and V 10 bases, and 12 bases lay outside the gene matches. Germline loops: CDR1 MNHNS, CDR2 SASEGT. The CDR3 has 14 residues. The CDR3 nucleotides are TGTGCCACCGAGCGGGGGCCTCGAACTTACGAGCAGTACGTC. Translated: CATERGPRTYEQYV.

The chain combines TRBV2 with TRBJ1-4, with D hard to call. This CDR3 is 13 amino acids long. Trimming cost V 10 bases and J 7 bases, with 16 bases left between them. Germline V lookup: CDR1 SNHLY, CDR2 FYNNEI. The CDR3 DNA follows: TGTGCCACCACGATCTTAGTCGGTGAAAAACTGTTTTTT. The encoded protein is CATTILVGEKLFF.

V gene TRBV6-4 combines with J gene TRBJ1-2; 7 bases map to TRBD1. Germline CDR1 and CDR2: MRHNA and SNTAGT. J lost 4 bases, V lost 6 bases, and 11 bases had no gene match. The CDR3 extends over 15 amino acids. Written as DNA, the CDR3 is TGTGCCAGCAGCAGTAGTACTGGGACAGCCTATGGCTACACCTTC. Encoded protein: CASSSSTGTAYGYTF.

This clone was detected only once. V is TRBV19 and J is TRBJ1-4; weak D call: TRBD1 (6 bases). CDR1 and CDR2 from the germline V gene are LNHDA and SQIVND (reference sequence). The CDR3 has 16 residues. V was cut by 4 bases and J by 3 bases, with 15 bases left in between. As DNA, the CDR3 is TGTGCCAGTAGTAACAATCAGGGGATGGCTAATGAAAAACTGTTTTTT. Amino acid sequence: CASSNNQGMANEKLFF. The whole variable domain, remainder taken from reference TRBV19 and TRBJ1-4, is DGGITQSPKYLFRKEGQNVTLSCEQNLNHDAMYWYRQDPGQGLRLIYYSQIVNDFQKGDIAEGYSVSREKKESFPLTVTSAQKNPTAFYLCASSNNQGMANEKLFFGSGTQLSVL.

This chain connects TRBV2 to TRBJ2-7; D might be TRBD2 (5 bases). The V gene lost 2 bases and the J gene lost 7 bases, with 9 bases spanning the gap. The CDR3 spans 12 residues. The germline gives CDR1 SNHLY, CDR2 FYNNEI. In DNA, the CDR3 is TGTGCCAGCAGTGAAACGGGGTCGGAGCAGTACGTC. Its translation: CASSETGSEQYV.

The gene calls are TRBV5-1 and TRBJ1-2; 7 nucleotides agree with TRBD1. The V and J ends lost 2 bases and 2 bases, in that order; junction bases with no gene match: 6. The CDR3 has 15 amino acids. Germline CDR1 reads SGHRS; CDR2 reads YFSETQ. The CDR3: CASSFGQEGNYGYTF. The CDR3 nucleotides are TGCGCCAGCAGCTTCGGACAGGAGGGAAACTATGGCTACACCTTC.

This clone was counted only a few times. This chain uses TRBV6-1 with TRBJ1-6, with D unclear. V lost 10 bases to trimming and J lost 4 bases, with 14 bases between them. CDR3 length: 14 residues. Germline lookup yields CDR1 MNHNS and CDR2 SASEGT. CDR3 region: CATLRDTYNSPLHF. CDR3 DNA sequence: TGTGCCACCCTAAGAGACACTTATAATTCACCCCTCCACTTT.

The count of this clone is one. The junction and the germline gene differ at one end; a read error may be behind it. This rearrangement joins TRBV5-1 to TRBJ1-5, with D uncertain. Germline CDR1 is SGHRS and CDR2 is YFSETQ. The CDR3 covers 14 residues. DNA of the CDR3: TGCGTCAGCAGCTTGGCCCCATCGGATCAGCCCCAGCATTTT. Translated, it gives CVSSLAPSDQPQHF.

The chain has TRBV2 and TRBJ1-5, with D uncertain. Germline CDR1 and CDR2: SNHLY and FYNNEI. V was clipped by 7 bases and J by 4 bases, with 14 bases between them. The CDR3 length is 14 residues. CDR3 DNA: TGTGCCAGCAATTGGGCAGTAGGAAATCAGCCCCAGCATTTT. It specifies CASNWAVGNQPQHF.